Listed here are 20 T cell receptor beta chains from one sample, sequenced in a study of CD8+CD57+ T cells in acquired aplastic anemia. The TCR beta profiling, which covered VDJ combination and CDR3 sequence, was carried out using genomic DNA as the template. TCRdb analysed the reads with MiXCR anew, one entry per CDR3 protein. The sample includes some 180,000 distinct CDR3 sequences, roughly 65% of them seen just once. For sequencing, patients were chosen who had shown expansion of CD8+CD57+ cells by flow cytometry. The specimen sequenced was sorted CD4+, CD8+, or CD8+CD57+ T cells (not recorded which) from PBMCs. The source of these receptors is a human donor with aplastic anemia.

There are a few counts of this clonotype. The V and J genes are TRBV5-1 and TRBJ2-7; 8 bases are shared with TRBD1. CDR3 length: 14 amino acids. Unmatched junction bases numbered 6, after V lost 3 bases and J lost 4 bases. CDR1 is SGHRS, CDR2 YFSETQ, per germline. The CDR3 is CASSSGTGDYEQYF. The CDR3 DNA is TGCGCCAGCAGCTCCGGGACAGGAGATTACGAGCAGTACTTC.

The CDR3 sequence is CAISEWESGNEQFF. DNA of the CDR3: TGTGCCATCAGTGAGTGGGAATCGGGCAATGAGCAGTTCTTC. This chain uses TRBV10-3 with TRBJ2-1; D remains ambiguous. The ends were cut back, 1 base at V and 6 bases at J, with 10 bases in the middle. The length of the CDR3 is 14 residues. CDR1 and CDR2 from the germline V gene are ENHRY and SYGVKD.

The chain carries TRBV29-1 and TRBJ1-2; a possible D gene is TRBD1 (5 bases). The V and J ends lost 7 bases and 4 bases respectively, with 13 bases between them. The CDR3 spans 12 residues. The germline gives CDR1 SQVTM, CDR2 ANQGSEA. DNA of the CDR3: TGCAGCGGCACGGACAAGTTCTATGGCTACACCTTC. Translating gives CSGTDKFYGYTF.

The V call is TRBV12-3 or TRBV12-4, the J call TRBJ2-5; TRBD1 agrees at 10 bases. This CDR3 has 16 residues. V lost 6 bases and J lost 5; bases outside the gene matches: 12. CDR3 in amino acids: CASSPFTDRGLETQYF. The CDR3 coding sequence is TGTGCCAGCAGCCCCTTTACCGACAGGGGGCTGGAGACCCAGTACTTC.

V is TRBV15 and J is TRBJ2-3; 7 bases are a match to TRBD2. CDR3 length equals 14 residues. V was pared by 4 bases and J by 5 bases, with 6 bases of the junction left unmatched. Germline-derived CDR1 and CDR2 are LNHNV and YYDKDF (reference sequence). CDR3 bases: TGTGCCACCAGCAAAGCGGGGTACGGAGATACGCAGTATTTT. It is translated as CATSKAGYGDTQYF.

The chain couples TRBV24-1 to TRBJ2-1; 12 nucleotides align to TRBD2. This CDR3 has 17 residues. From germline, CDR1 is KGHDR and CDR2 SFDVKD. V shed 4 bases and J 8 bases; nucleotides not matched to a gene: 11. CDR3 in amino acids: CATSDPPLAGGGDEQFF. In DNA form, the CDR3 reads TGTGCCACCAGTGACCCCCCACTAGCGGGAGGAGGTGATGAGCAGTTCTTC.

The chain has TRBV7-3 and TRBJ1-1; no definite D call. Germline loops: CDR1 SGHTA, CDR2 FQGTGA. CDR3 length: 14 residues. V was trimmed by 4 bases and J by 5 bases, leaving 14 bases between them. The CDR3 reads CASSYPFGETEAFF. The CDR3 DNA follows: TGTGCCAGCAGCTACCCTTTCGGGGAAACTGAAGCTTTCTTT.

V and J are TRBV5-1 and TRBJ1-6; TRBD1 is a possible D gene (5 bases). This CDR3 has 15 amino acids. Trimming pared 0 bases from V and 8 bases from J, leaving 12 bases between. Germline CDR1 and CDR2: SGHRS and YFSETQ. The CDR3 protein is CASSLAGPGYSPLHF. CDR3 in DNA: TGCGCCAGCAGCTTGGCCGGACCAGGGTATTCACCCCTCCACTTT.

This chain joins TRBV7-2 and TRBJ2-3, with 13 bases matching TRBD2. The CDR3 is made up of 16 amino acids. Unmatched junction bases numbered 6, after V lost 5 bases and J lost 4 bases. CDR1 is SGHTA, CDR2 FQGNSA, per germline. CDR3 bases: TGTGCCAGCAGCGCCCGACTAGCGGGGGGTCCAGATACGCAGTATTTT. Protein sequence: CASSARLAGGPDTQYF.

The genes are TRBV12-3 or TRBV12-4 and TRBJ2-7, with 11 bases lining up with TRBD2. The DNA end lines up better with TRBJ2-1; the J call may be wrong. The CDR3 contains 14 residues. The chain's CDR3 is CASSLIAGGDEQFF. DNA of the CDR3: TGTGCCAGCAGTTTAATAGCGGGGGGGGATGAGCAGTTCTTC.

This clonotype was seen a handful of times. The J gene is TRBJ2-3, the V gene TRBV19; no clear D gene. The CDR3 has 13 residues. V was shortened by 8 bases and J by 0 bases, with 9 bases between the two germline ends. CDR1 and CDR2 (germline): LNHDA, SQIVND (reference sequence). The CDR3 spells CASGVGSTDTQYF. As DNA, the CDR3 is TGTGCCAGTGGGGTAGGGAGCACAGATACGCAGTATTTT.

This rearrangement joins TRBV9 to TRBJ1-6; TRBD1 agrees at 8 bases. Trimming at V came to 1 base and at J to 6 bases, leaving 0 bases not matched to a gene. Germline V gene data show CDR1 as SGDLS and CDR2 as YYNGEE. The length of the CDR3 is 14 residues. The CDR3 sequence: CASSVQGANSPLHF. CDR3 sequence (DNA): TGTGCCAGCAGCGTACAGGGGGCTAATTCACCCCTCCACTTT. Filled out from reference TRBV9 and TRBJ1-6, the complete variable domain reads DSGVTQTPKHLITATGQRVTLRCSPRSGDLSVYWYQQSLDQGLQFLIQYYNGEERAKGNILERFSAQQFPDLHSELNLSSLELGDSALYFCASSVQGANSPLHFGNGTRLTVT.

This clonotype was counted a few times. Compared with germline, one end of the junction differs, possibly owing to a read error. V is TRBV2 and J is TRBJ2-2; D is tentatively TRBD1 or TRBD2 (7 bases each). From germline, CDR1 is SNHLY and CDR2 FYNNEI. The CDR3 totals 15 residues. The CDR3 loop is CATSDGRGRSGELFF. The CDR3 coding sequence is TGTGCCACCAGTGATGGGAGGGGGCGATCCGGGGAGCTGTTTTTT.

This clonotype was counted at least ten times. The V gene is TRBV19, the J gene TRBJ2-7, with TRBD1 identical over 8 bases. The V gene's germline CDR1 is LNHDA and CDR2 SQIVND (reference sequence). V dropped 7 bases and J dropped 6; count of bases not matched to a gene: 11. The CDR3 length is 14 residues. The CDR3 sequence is CASNWGQAASEQYF. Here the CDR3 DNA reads TGTGCCAGTAATTGGGGACAGGCAGCGTCCGAGCAGTACTTC.

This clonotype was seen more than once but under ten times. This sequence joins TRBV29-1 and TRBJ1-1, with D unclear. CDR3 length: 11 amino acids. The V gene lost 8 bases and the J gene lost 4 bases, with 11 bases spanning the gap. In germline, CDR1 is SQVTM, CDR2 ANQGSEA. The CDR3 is CSLRTVTEAFF. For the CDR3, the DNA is TGCAGCCTCAGAACCGTCACTGAAGCTTTCTTT.

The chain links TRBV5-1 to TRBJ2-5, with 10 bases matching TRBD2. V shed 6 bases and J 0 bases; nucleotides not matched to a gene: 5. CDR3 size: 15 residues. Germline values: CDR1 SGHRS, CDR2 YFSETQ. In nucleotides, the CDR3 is TGCGCCAGCACCCGGACTAGCGGTTACCAAGAGACCCAGTACTTC. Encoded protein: CASTRTSGYQETQYF.

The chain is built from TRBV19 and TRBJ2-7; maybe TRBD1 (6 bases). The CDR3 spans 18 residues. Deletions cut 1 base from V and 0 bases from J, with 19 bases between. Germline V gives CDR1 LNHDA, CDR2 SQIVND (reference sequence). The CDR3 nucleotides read TGTGCCAGTAGTATAGGTGGTACAGGGTTGGATGGCTCCTACGAGCAGTACTTC. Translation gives CASSIGGTGLDGSYEQYF.

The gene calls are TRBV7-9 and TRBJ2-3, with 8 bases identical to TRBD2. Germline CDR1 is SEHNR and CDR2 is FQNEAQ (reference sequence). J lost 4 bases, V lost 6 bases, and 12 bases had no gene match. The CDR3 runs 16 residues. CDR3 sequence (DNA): TGTGCCAGCAGTGACCTCGGGACTAGTTTATCAGATACGCAGTATTTT. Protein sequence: CASSDLGTSLSDTQYF.

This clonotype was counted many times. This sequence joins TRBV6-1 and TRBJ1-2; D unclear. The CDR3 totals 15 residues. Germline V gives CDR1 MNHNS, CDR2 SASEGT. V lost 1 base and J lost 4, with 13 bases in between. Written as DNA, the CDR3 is TGTGCCAGCAGTGAAGAATATGCCAGGACCTATGGCTACACCTTC. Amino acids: CASSEEYARTYGYTF.

The CDR3 sequence: CASSLGQAGSPLHF. The CDR3 bases are TGTGCCAGCAGCCTTGGACAGGCCGGTTCACCCCTCCACTTT. The rearrangement uses TRBV25-1 and TRBJ1-6, with TRBD1 matching over 7 bases. Unmatched junction bases numbered 8, after V lost 6 bases and J lost 9 bases. The CDR3 sequence is 14 residues long. Germline CDR1 and CDR2: MGHDK and SYGVNS.